Sequencing of this TCR beta chain was carried out in a study of blood T cell repertoires in COVID-19. Looking at the study overall: Samples of COVID-19 (acute and convalescent) were obtained from the United States, Italy and Spain. Sample material is recorded as cDNA or gDNA derived from T cells, B-cell-depleted T cells, or PBMCs.

As handled by the study authors: Nucleated cell number was recorded as an estimate derived from reference gene primer amplification. The data were produced by immunoSEQ multiplex PCR, yet TCRdb's version contains in-frame clones alone and is incomplete. That table is the source of V, J and clone size, and D and trimming were worked out from the DNA. The table has 150,000 or so clones, approximately 81% seen once. The V gene's germline CDR1 is SGHNT and CDR2 YYREEE (reference sequence). The CDR3 runs 14 residues. Between the trimmed V and J ends, which lost 3 bases and 4 bases, there was a span of 13 bases.

The material sequenced was peripheral blood. V is TRBV5-4 and J is TRBJ1-2; D is perhaps TRBD1 (6 bases). The receptor was derived from a human donor with acute or convalescent COVID-19. The donor label of this sample is uncertain. The CDR3 DNA is TGTGCCAGCAGCTCCTGGACAGTCCCCTATGGCTACACCTTC. As protein: CASSSWTVPYGYTF.